Listed here is a single TCR beta chain. Trimming cost V 2 bases and J 0 bases; bases outside gene matches: 1. The germline CDR1 and CDR2 sequences are MRHNA and SNTAGT. The CDR3 extends over 17 amino acids. These data are taken from a study of blood T cell repertoires in COVID-19. In the study overall: The United States, Italy and Spain provided the acute and convalescent COVID-19 samples. PBMCs, B-cell-depleted T cells, or T cells provided the cDNA or gDNA that made up the material.

In the source study's methods: Amplification of reference gene primers provided the estimated nucleated cell counts. TCRdb's table, derived via immunoSEQ multiplex PCR, lists solely in-frame clones and lacks some. V, J and clone size derive from that table, while D and trimming were established from the DNA sequence. The sample lists approximately 170,000 clones; approximately 86% were seen once. The receptor's source is a man aged 25 to 45 with acute or convalescent COVID-19. The rearrangement joins TRBV6-4 to TRBJ2-3; TRBD2 agrees at 14 bases. The sequencing input was peripheral blood. The CDR3, as DNA: TGTGCCAGCAGTGACGGGACTAGCGGGGGAAGCACAGATACGCAGTATTTT. This encodes CASSDGTSGGSTDTQYF.